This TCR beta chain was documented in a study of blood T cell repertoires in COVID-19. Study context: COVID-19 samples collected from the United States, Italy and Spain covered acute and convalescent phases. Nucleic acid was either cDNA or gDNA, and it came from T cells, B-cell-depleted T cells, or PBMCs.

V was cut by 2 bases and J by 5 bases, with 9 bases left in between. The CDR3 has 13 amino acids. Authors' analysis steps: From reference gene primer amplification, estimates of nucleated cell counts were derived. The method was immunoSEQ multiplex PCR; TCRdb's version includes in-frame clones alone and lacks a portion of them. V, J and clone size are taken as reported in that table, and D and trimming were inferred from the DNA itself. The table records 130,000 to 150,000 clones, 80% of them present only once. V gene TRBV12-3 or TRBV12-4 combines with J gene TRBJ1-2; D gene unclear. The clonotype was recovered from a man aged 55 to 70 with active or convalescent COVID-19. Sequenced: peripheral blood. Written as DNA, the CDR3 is TGTGCCAGCAGTTTATCGGAGGTTTATGGCTACACCTTC. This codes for CASSLSEVYGYTF.